This TCR beta chain was found in a study of blood T cell repertoires in COVID-19. Overall study context: Samples came from the United States, Italy and Spain, spanning acute and convalescent COVID-19. T cells, B-cell-depleted T cells, or PBMCs supplied cDNA or gDNA.

The CDR3 loop spans 15 amino acids. The germline V gene encodes CDR1 SQVTM and CDR2 ANQGSEA. V shed 5 bases, J shed 7 bases, and the junction held 15 bases outside the gene matches. Original analysis: The assay estimated nucleated cells by amplifying reference gene primers. Repertoires were generated with immunoSEQ multiplex PCR, while TCRdb's copy carries only in-frame clones and drops some. V, J and clone size are taken as reported in that table, and D and trimming were inferred from the DNA itself. Counted here are around 70,000 clones, 65% to 85% occurring once; the ten biggest clones make up approximately 20%.

The sequencing sample was made of peripheral blood. The V and J genes are TRBV29-1 and TRBJ1-2, with 8 bases that match TRBD1. The sequence derives from a woman aged 55-75 years with acute or convalescent COVID-19. CDR3 residues: CSVRRQGSTIRGYTF. CDR3 nucleotides: TGCAGCGTTCGTCGACAGGGGAGTACGATCCGTGGCTACACCTTC.